The 16 T cell receptor beta chains below come from one sample, sequenced in a study of T cells in Graves' hyperthyroidism and ophthalmopathy. What was amplified from RNA transcripts were TCR beta CDR3 regions. When the TCR CDR3 underwent first-round RT-PCR, the HTBI primer set was used. MiXCR was run by TCRdb on the multiplex PCR reads, yielding one entry per CDR3 protein. This table has more than 550,000 distinct CDR3 sequences, 18% appearing once. Sequencing input: blood. The receptors stem from a woman aged 45-65 years with Graves' hyperthyroidism that later progressed to Graves' ophthalmopathy.

This clonotype turned up a few times. The V call is TRBV7-2, the J call TRBJ1-3, with TRBD1 identical over 11 bases. V lost 3 bases to trimming and J lost 3 bases; unmatched junction nucleotides: 4. The CDR3 runs to 16 residues. In germline, CDR1 is SGHTA, CDR2 FQGNSA. CDR3 residues: CASSFGQGARGNTIYF. DNA of the CDR3: TGTGCCAGCAGCTTCGGACAGGGGGCGCGTGGAAACACCATATATTTT.

This clonotype was observed at least ten times. V gene TRBV20-1 combines with J gene TRBJ2-1, with a tentative D call TRBD2 (7 bases). The V gene lost 0 bases and the J gene lost 4 bases, with 10 bases spanning the gap. Per germline, CDR1 DFQATT and CDR2 SNEGSKA (reference sequence). The CDR3 runs 14 residues. Here the CDR3 DNA reads TGCAGTGCTAGAGAGCGGGGGCCTTACAATGAGCAGTTCTTC. Amino acids: CSARERGPYNEQFF.

This chain joins TRBV6-4 and TRBJ1-1, with a possible D match to TRBD1 (6 bases). Between the trimmed V and J ends, which lost 6 bases and 1 base, there was a span of 12 bases. The CDR3 runs to 14 residues. In germline, CDR1 is MRHNA, CDR2 SNTAGT. The CDR3 sequence: CASRAQGWNTEAFF. In DNA form, the CDR3 reads TGTGCCAGCAGGGCACAGGGATGGAACACTGAAGCTTTCTTT.

The chain combines TRBV27 with TRBJ1-5; TRBD1 matches 7 bases. The germline V gene encodes CDR1 MNHEY and CDR2 SMNVEV (reference sequence). CDR3 length: 15 amino acids. J was trimmed by 0 bases and V by 7 bases; bases with no gene match: 6. CDR3 amino acids: CASKTTGRSNQPQHF. For the CDR3, the DNA is TGTGCCAGCAAAACGACAGGGCGTAGCAATCAGCCCCAGCATTTT.

The chain uses TRBV10-3 and TRBJ1-5, with D perhaps TRBD1 (5 bases). Germline loops: CDR1 ENHRY, CDR2 SYGVKD. The CDR3 is made up of 18 amino acids. V lost 2 bases to trimming and J lost 3 bases, with 20 bases between them. In DNA, the CDR3 is TGTGCCATCAGTGAGAATCTCCGGGACGAAAGAAACAATCAGCCCCAGCATTTT. This codes for CAISENLRDERNNQPQHF.

The sample holds a few counts of this clonotype. This chain joins TRBV6-1 and TRBJ2-5, with 7 bases fitting TRBD1. CDR1 MNHNS and CDR2 SASEGT come from the germline V gene. With 2 bases clipped from V and 4 bases from J, the junction kept 7 bases outside the gene matches. This CDR3 has 15 amino acids. Here the CDR3 DNA reads TGTGCCAGCAGTGAAACCGAGGGGGCAGGAGAGACCCAGTACTTC. Its protein product is CASSETEGAGETQYF.

In this sample, this clonotype turned up many times. This chain uses TRBV3-1 with TRBJ2-1; D is perhaps TRBD2 (5 bases). Per germline, CDR1 LGHDT and CDR2 YNNKEL (reference sequence). The CDR3 runs to 11 residues. Trimming stripped 3 bases from V and 10 bases from J, with 7 bases between. The CDR3 DNA follows: TGTGCCAGCAGCCAGACGGGAGAGCAGTTCTTC. It is translated as CASSQTGEQFF.

CDR3 amino acids: CASSIQALEIYEQYF. CDR3 DNA: TGTGCCAGTAGTATTCAGGCGCTGGAAATCTACGAGCAGTACTTC. The chain carries TRBV19 and TRBJ2-7, with D unresolved. V was cut by 3 bases and J by 3 bases, with 15 bases left in between. Germline values: CDR1 LNHDA, CDR2 SQIVND (reference sequence). This CDR3 is 15 amino acids long. Full variable domain (rest looked up from reference TRBV19 and TRBJ2-7): DGGITQSPKYLFRKEGQNVTLSCEQNLNHDAMYWYRQDPGQGLRLIYYSQIVNDFQKGDIAEGYSVSREKKESFPLTVTSAQKNPTAFYLCASSIQALEIYEQYFGPGTRLTVT.

This clonotype has ten or more counts. The V call is TRBV12-3 or TRBV12-4, the J call TRBJ2-3; 8 positions agree with TRBD2. V shed 8 bases, J shed 2 bases, and the junction held 12 bases outside the gene matches. CDR3 length: 16 amino acids. The CDR3 DNA follows: TGTGCCAGCGACGACGGGGGGGCCGATTTCACAGATACGCAGTATTTT. Translating gives CASDDGGADFTDTQYF.

Ten or more counts support this clonotype. The CDR3 coding sequence is TGTGCCAGCAGGACGGGGGGTAACGGCTACACCTTC. Protein product: CASRTGGNGYTF. V gene TRBV2 combines with J gene TRBJ1-2, with D possibly matching TRBD1 (5 bases). Trimming stripped 6 bases from V and 8 bases from J, with 13 bases between. CDR3 size: 12 residues. CDR1 is SNHLY, CDR2 FYNNEI, per germline. The whole variable domain, filled in from reference TRBV2 and TRBJ1-2, reads EPEVTQTPSHQVTQMGQEVILRCVPISNHLYFYWYRQILGQKVEFLVSFYNNEISEKSEIFDDQFSVERPDGSNFTLKIRSTKLEDSAMYFCASRTGGNGYTFGSGTRLTVV.

As for this clonotype: Here the CDR3 omits its conserved ending phenylalanine or tryptophan, so a read error is the likely source. V usage is TRBV20-1 and J usage is TRBJ1-3; 7 bases are a match to TRBD1. From germline, CDR1 is DFQATT and CDR2 SNEGSKA (reference sequence). V was clipped by 8 bases and J by 4 bases; unmatched bases: 17. The CDR3 has 16 amino acids. As DNA, the CDR3 is TGCAGTACTGAAAGGGGAATCCAGGGGGTAGGAAACACCATATATCTT. As protein: CSTERGIQGVGNTIYL.

The sample holds a few counts of this clonotype. The chain uses TRBV5-6 and TRBJ1-2; D is ambiguous. The CDR3 has 17 residues. Germline V gene data show CDR1 as SGHDT and CDR2 as YYEEEE. Trimming stripped 1 base from V and 5 bases from J, with 21 bases between. CDR3 nucleotides: TGTGCCAGCAGCTTGTTTTTCACAGTCATTGGGCATTATGGCTACACCTTC. This encodes CASSLFFTVIGHYGYTF.

The sample holds many counts of this clonotype. The chain couples TRBV12-3 or TRBV12-4 to TRBJ1-5; D is unclear. Trimming removed 4 bases from V and 4 bases from J, with 8 bases in between. CDR3 length: 13 amino acids. The CDR3 nucleotides are TGTGCCAGCAGTTATCAGGCAAATCAGCCCCAGCATTTT. This encodes CASSYQANQPQHF.

This clonotype was counted only a few times. V gene TRBV20-1 combines with J gene TRBJ2-5; possibly TRBD2 for D (5 bases). V was trimmed by 0 bases and J by 5 bases, leaving 16 bases between them. Looked up from germline, CDR1 is DFQATT and CDR2 is SNEGSKA (reference sequence). The CDR3 covers 15 residues. The CDR3 sequence is CSARDWASSWETQYF. CDR3 DNA sequence: TGCAGTGCTAGAGATTGGGCTAGCAGTTGGGAGACCCAGTACTTC.

This clonotype was detected many times. V usage is TRBV6-1 and J usage is TRBJ2-1; either TRBD1 or TRBD2 may fit D (5 bases each). The CDR3 is 17 residues long. The V end was cut by 2 bases, the J end by 10 bases, with 24 bases between. In germline, CDR1 is MNHNS, CDR2 SASEGT. The CDR3 DNA reads as TGTGCCAGCAGTGAAAAGGCCCCCGGGACCGTGGTGGGGGAGCAGTTCTTC. Translated: CASSEKAPGTVVGEQFF.

This clonotype was observed at least ten times. The V and J genes are TRBV5-1 and TRBJ2-7, with TRBD1 identical over 7 bases. The germline V gene encodes CDR1 SGHRS and CDR2 YFSETQ. V lost 5 bases to trimming and J lost 3 bases; unmatched junction nucleotides: 2. This CDR3 comprises 12 residues. CDR3 in amino acids: CASRGDSYEQYF. DNA for the CDR3: TGCGCCAGCAGAGGGGACAGCTACGAGCAGTACTTC.